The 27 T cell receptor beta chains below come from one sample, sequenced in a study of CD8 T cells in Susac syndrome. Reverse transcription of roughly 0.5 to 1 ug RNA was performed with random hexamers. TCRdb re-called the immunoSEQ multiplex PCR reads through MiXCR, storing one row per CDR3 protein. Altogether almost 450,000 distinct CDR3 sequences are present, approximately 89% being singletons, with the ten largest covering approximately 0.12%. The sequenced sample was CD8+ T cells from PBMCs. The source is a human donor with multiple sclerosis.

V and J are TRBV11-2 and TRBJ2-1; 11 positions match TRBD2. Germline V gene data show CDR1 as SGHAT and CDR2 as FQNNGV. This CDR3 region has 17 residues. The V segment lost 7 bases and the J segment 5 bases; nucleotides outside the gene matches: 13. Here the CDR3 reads CASIHAIAGGVDNEQFF. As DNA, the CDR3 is TGTGCCAGCATCCACGCCATAGCGGGAGGGGTTGACAATGAGCAGTTCTTC. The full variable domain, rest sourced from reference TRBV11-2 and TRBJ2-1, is EAGVAQSPRYKIIEKRQSVAFWCNPISGHATLYWYQQILGQGPKLLIQFQNNGVVDDSQLPKDRFSAERLKGVDSTLKIQPAKLEDSAVYLCASIHAIAGGVDNEQFFGPGTRLTVL.

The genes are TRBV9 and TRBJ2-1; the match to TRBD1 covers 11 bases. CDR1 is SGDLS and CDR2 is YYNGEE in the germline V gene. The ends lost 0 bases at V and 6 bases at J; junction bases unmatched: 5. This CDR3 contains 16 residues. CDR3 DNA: TGTGCCAGCAGCGTAGGGGACAGGGGGTCTCTCAATGAGCAGTTCTTC. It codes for CASSVGDRGSLNEQFF.

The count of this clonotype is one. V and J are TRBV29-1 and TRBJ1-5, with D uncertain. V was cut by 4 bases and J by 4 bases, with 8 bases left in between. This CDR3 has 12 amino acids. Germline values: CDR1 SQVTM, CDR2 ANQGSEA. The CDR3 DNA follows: TGCAGCGTTGGACTCGAAAATCAGCCCCAGCATTTT. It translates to CSVGLENQPQHF.

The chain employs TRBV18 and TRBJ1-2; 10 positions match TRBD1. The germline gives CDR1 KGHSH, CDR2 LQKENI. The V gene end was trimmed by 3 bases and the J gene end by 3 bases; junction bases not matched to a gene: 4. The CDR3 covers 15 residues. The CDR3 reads CASSPGTGADYGYTF. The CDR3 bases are TGTGCCAGCTCACCCGGGACAGGGGCGGACTATGGCTACACCTTC.

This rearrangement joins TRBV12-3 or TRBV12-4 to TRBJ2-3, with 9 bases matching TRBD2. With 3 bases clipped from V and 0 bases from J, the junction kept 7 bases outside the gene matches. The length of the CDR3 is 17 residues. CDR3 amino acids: CASSFAVAGVSTDTQYF. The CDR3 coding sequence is TGTGCCAGCAGTTTCGCGGTAGCGGGGGTCAGCACAGATACGCAGTATTTT.

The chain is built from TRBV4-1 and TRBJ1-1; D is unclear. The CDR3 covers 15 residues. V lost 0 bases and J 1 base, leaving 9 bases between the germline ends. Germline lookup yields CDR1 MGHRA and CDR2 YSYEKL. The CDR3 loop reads CASSQEFPWNTEAFF. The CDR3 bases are TGCGCCAGCAGCCAAGAATTTCCGTGGAACACTGAAGCTTTCTTT.

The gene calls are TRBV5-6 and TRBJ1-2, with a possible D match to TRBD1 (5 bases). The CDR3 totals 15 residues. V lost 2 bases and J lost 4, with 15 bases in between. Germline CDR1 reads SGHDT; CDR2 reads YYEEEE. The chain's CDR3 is CASSFTGLPTYGYTF. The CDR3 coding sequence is TGTGCCAGCAGCTTTACGGGGCTCCCCACCTATGGCTACACCTTC.

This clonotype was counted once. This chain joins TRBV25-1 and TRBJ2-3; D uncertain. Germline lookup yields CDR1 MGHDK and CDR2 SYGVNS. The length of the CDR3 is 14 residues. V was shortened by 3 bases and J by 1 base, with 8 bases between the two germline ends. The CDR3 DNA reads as TGTGCCAGCAGTGACTGGCCTGGCACAGATACGCAGTATTTT. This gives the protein CASSDWPGTDTQYF.

The CDR3 coding sequence is TGTGCCACCAGTATGGCGGGAGAATCCCCGAATGAGCAGTTCTTC. It is translated as CATSMAGESPNEQFF. The chain recombines TRBV24-1 with TRBJ2-1; 7 bases are shared with TRBD2. The germline gives CDR1 KGHDR, CDR2 SFDVKD. The V and J ends lost 6 bases and 7 bases, in that order; junction bases with no gene match: 11. There are 15 residues in the CDR3.

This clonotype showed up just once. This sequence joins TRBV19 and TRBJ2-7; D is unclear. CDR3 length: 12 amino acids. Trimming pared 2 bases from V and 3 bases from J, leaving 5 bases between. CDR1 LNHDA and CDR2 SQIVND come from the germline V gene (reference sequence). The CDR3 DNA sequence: TGTGCCAGTAGTATATGGGGCTACGAGCAGTACTTC. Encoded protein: CASSIWGYEQYF.

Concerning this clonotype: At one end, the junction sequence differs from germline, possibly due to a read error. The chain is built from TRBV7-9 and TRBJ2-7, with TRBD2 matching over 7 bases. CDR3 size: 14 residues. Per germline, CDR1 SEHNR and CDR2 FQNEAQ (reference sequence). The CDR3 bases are TGCGCCAGCAGCAGCGGGACGGGTCTCTACGAGCAGTACTTC. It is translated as CASSSGTGLYEQYF.

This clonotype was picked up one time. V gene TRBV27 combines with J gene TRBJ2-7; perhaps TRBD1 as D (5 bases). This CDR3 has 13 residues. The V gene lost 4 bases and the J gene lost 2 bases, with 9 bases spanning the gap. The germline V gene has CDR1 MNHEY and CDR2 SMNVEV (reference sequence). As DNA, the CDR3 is TGTGCCAGCAGTTCCGACAGCCCCTACGAGCAGTACTTC. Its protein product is CASSSDSPYEQYF.

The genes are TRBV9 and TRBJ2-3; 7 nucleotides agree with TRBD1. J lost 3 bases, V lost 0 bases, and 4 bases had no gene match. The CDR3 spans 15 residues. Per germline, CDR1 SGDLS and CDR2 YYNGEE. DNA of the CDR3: TGTGCCAGCAGCGTAGCGAGACAGGGAACAGATACGCAGTATTTT. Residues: CASSVARQGTDTQYF. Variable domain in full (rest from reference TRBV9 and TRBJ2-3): DSGVTQTPKHLITATGQRVTLRCSPRSGDLSVYWYQQSLDQGLQFLIQYYNGEERAKGNILERFSAQQFPDLHSELNLSSLELGDSALYFCASSVARQGTDTQYFGPGTRLTVL.

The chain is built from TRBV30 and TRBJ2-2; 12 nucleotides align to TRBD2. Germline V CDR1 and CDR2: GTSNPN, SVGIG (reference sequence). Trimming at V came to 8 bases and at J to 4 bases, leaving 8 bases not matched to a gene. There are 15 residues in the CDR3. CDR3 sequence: CAVTLAGGPTGELFF. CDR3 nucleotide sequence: TGTGCCGTCACTCTAGCGGGAGGGCCCACCGGGGAGCTGTTTTTT.

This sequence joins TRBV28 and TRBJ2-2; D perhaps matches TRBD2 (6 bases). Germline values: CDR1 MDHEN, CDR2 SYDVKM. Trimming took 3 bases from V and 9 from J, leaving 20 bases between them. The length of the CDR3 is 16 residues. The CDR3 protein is CASSFARREEYRELFF. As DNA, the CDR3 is TGTGCCAGCAGTTTCGCCCGGAGGGAGGAGTACCGGGAGCTGTTTTTT.

CDR3 loop: CASSGGGPGNSYNEQFF. CDR3 nucleotides: TGTGCCAGCAGTGGGGGAGGGCCCGGGAACTCCTACAATGAGCAGTTCTTC. The chain recombines TRBV6-1 with TRBJ2-1; 7 bases line up with TRBD2. CDR1 and CDR2 from the germline V gene are MNHNS and SASEGT. The V gene end was trimmed by 4 bases and the J gene end by 0 bases; junction bases not matched to a gene: 9. CDR3 length equals 17 residues.

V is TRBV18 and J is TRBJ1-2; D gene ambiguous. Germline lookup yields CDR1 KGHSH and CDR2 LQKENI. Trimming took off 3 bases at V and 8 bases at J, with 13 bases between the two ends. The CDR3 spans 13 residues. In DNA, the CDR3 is TGTGCCAGCTCACCTCCCGCGCTAGAGGGCTACACCTTC. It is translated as CASSPPALEGYTF.

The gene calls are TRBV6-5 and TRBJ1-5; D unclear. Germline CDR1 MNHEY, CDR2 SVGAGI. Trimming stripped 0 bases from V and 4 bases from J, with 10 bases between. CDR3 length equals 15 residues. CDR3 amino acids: CASSYSSGINQPQHF. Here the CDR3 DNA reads TGTGCCAGCAGTTACTCTTCGGGCATTAATCAGCCCCAGCATTTT.

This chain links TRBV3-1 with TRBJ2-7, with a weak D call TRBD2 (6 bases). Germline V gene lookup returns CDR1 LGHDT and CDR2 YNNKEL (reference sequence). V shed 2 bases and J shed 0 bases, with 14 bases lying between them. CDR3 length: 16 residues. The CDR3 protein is CASSQTGTDPSYEQYF. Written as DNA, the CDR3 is TGTGCCAGCAGCCAAACCGGGACTGATCCCTCCTACGAGCAGTACTTC.

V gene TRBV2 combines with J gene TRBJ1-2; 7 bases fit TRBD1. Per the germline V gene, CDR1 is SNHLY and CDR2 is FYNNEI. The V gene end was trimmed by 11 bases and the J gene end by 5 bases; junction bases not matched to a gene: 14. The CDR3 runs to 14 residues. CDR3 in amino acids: CALPPRAGGYGYTF. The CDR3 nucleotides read TGTGCCCTACCTCCCCGGGCAGGGGGGTATGGCTACACCTTC.

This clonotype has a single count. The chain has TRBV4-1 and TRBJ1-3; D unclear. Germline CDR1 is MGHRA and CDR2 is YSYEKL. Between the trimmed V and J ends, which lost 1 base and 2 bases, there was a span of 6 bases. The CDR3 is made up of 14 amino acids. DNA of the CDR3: TGCGCCAGCAGCCAAGGTGTAACTGGAAACACCATATATTTT. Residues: CASSQGVTGNTIYF.

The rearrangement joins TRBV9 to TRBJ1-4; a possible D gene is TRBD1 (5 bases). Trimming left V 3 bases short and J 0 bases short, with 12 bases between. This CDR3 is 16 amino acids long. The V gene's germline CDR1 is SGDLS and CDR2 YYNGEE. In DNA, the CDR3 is TGTGCCAGCAGCGCCGGGACCGTTGCAACTAATGAAAAACTGTTTTTT. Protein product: CASSAGTVATNEKLFF.

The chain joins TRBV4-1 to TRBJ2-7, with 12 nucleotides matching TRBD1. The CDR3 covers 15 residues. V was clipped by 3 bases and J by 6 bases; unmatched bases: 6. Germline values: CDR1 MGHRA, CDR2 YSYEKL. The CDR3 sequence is CASSQPGTGGTEQYF. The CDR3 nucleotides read TGCGCCAGCAGCCAGCCCGGGACAGGGGGCACCGAGCAGTACTTC.

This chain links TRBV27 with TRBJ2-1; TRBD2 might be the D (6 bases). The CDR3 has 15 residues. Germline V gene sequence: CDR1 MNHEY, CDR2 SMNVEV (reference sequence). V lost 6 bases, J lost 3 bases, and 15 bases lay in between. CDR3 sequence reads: CASSTLLALYNEQFF. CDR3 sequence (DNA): TGTGCCAGCAGCACCCTTCTAGCGCTCTACAATGAGCAGTTCTTC.

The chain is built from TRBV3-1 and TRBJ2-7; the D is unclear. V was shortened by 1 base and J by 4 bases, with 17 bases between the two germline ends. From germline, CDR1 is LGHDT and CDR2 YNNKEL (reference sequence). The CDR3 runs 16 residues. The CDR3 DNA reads TGTGCCAGCAGCCAAGGAGCTTTCACAACCGCGTACGAGCAGTACTTC. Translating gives CASSQGAFTTAYEQYF.

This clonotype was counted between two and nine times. The CDR3 nucleotides read TGTGCCAGCATGGCAGGGGGCGCATATCAGCCCCAGCATTTT. Its protein is CASMAGGAYQPQHF. This chain uses TRBV6-5 with TRBJ1-5, with TRBD1 identical over 8 bases. The CDR3 runs to 14 residues. Looked up from germline, CDR1 is MNHEY and CDR2 is SVGAGI. V shed 7 bases, J shed 5 bases, and the junction held 7 bases outside the gene matches.

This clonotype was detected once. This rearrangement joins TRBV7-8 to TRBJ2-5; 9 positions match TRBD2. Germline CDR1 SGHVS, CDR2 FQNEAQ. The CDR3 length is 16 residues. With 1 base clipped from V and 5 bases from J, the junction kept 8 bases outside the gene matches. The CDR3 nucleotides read TGTGCCAGCAGCTTAGGGGGGACTAGCTATCAGGAGACCCAGTACTTC. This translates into CASSLGGTSYQETQYF. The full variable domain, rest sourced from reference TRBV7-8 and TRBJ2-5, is GAGVSQSPRYKVAKRGQDVALRCDPISGHVSLFWYQQALGQGPEFLTYFQNEAQLDKSGLPSDRFFAERPEGSVSTLKIQRTQQEDSAVYLCASSLGGTSYQETQYFGPGTRLLVL.